The 8 T cell receptor beta chains listed next were all sequenced from one sample in a study of T cell responses to AZD1222 COVID-19 vaccine. Produced via immunoSEQ multiplex PCR; TCRdb's table is partial and in-frame only. The table records 80,000 to 100,000 clones, about 86% of them present only once. This sample comprised peripheral blood, obtained on day 0 of MenACWY control vaccination. The receptors here all came from an adult in good health.

This rearrangement joins TRBV2 to TRBJ2-2; TRBD1 might be the D (6 bases). This CDR3 is 13 amino acids long. Trimming took off 11 bases at V and 3 bases at J, with 13 bases between the two ends. The germline gives CDR1 SNHLY, CDR2 FYNNEI. CDR3 sequence reads: CAGQGSDTGELFF. The CDR3 region has the DNA TGTGCCGGCCAGGGGTCGGACACCGGGGAGCTGTTTTTT.

Notes on this clone: The junction does not match germline at one end; this may be a read error. The rearrangement links TRBV5-4 to TRBJ1-1; 8 nucleotides agree with TRBD1. Germline V lookup: CDR1 SGHNT, CDR2 YYREEE (reference sequence). CDR3 length equals 13 residues. CDR3 in amino acids: CASRPGQESLSLF. CDR3 DNA sequence: TGTGCCAGCAGGCCGGGACAGGAGTCTCTTAGCCTCTTT. Complete variable domain (other parts from reference TRBV5-4 and TRBJ1-1): ETGVTQSPTHLIKTRGQQVTLRCSSQSGHNTVSWYQQALGQGPQFIFQYYREEENGRGNFPPRFSGLQFPNYSSELNVNALELDDSALYLCASRPGQESLSLFGQGTRLTVV.

This chain connects TRBV6-5 to TRBJ1-2; 7 bases line up with TRBD1. V gave up 7 bases and J gave up 3 bases; unmatched junction bases: 11. Germline CDR1 MNHEY, CDR2 SVGAGI. The CDR3 consists of 15 residues. CDR3 protein: CASTLDPGGDYGYTF. CDR3 sequence (DNA): TGTGCCAGCACCCTAGACCCAGGGGGTGACTATGGCTACACCTTC.

The V and J genes are TRBV5-1 and TRBJ1-4, with 10 nucleotides matching TRBD1. V lost 4 bases and J lost 7; bases outside the gene matches: 19. Germline V gene sequence: CDR1 SGHRS, CDR2 YFSETQ. CDR3 size: 19 residues. The CDR3, as DNA: TGCGCCAGCAGCCCCGCAGTCTCGGGACAGGGGATGTATAGTGAAAAACTGTTTTTT. Translated, it gives CASSPAVSGQGMYSEKLFF.

As DNA, the CDR3 is TGTGCCAGCAAAACTCCGGGACAGGGCACCTACGAGCAGTACTTC. This translates into CASKTPGQGTYEQYF. This chain uses TRBV28 with TRBJ2-7, with TRBD1 matching 9 bases. The CDR3 consists of 15 residues. V lost 7 bases, J lost 2 bases, and 9 bases stayed unmatched. Germline V gene lookup returns CDR1 MDHEN and CDR2 SYDVKM.

V and J are TRBV21-1 and TRBJ1-1; the table's D gene call, TRBD1, was not cross checked with the DNA. TRBV21-1 is marked as a pseudogene. This CDR3 contains 15 residues. The CDR3 sequence is CASRKLQTWNTEAFF. Written as DNA, the CDR3 is TGTGCCAGCAGAAAGCTCCAGACATGGAACACTGAAGCTTTCTTT.

This chain links TRBV7-2 with TRBJ2-3, with 12 nucleotides matching TRBD1. Germline V CDR1 and CDR2: SGHTA, FQGNSA. V gave up 5 bases and J gave up 5 bases; unmatched junction bases: 5. There are 15 residues in the CDR3. The CDR3 here is CASSPRDRGQDTQYF. CDR3 nucleotides: TGTGCCAGCAGCCCCCGGGACAGGGGGCAAGATACGCAGTATTTT. Based on the CDR3 plus reference TRBV7-2 and TRBJ2-3, the full variable domain is GAGVSQSPSNKVTEKGKDVELRCDPISGHTALYWYRQSLGQGLEFLIYFQGNSAPDKSGLPSDRFSAERTGGSVSTLTIQRTQQEDSAVYLCASSPRDRGQDTQYFGPGTRLTVL.

There are a few counts of this clone. This chain uses TRBV11-1 with TRBJ2-3; possible D gene TRBD2, 5 bases. Trimming took 5 bases from V and 5 from J, leaving 17 bases between them. This CDR3 contains 15 residues. Germline V CDR1 and CDR2: SGHAT, FQDESV (reference sequence). In nucleotides, the CDR3 is TGTGCCAGCAGCCCGTCGGGGTACGCACAAGATACGCAGTATTTT. This gives the protein CASSPSGYAQDTQYF.